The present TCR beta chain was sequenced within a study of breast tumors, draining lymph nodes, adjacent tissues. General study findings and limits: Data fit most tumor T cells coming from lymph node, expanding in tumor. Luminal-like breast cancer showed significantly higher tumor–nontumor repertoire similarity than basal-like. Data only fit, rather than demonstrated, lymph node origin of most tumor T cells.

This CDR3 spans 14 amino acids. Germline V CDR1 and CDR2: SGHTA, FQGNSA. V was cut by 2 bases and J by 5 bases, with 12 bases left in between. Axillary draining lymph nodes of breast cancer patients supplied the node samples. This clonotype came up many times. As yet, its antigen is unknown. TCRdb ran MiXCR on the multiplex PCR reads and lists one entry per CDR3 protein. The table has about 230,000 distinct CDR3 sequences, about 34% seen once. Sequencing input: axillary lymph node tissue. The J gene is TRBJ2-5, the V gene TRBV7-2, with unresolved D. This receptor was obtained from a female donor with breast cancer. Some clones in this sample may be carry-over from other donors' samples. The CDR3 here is CASSLRGHRETQYF. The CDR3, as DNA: TGTGCCAGCAGCTTAAGAGGCCACCGCGAGACCCAGTACTTC.